This entry describes one TCR beta chain. Measured with immunoSEQ multiplex PCR; TCRdb has only the in-frame clones, and not every one. The sample has approximately 31,000 clones; roughly nine tenths are singletons. This sample is part of a study of T cell changes during pregnancy in multiple sclerosis. The CDR3 consists of 12 residues. Germline values: CDR1 SGHRS, CDR2 YFSETQ. Trimming left V 0 bases short and J 8 bases short, with 6 bases between. This TCR was recovered from a female donor with multiple sclerosis, enrolled in a pregnancy study. The sample here was CD8+ T cells from peripheral blood mononuclear cells, taken in the second trimester of pregnancy. The chain carries TRBV5-1 and TRBJ2-1, with D possibly being TRBD2 (6 bases). The CDR3 protein is CASSLAGDEQFF. The CDR3 bases are TGCGCCAGCAGCTTGGCGGGGGATGAGCAGTTCTTC.